This T cell receptor (beta chain) was sequenced during a study of regulatory T cells in long-lasting Graves disease listed by TCRdb under 2021. Regarding the complete study: Persistent Graves' disease meant more than 5 years of antithyroid drug treatment with TSH receptor autoantibodies that stayed positive. A total of 35 or so samples were covered by TCR sequencing, comprising around 13 persistent and around 20 newly diagnosed Graves' disease patients. Peripheral blood TCR sequencing and RNA sequencing compared persistent Graves' disease patients with newly diagnosed Graves' disease patients. The study took place in China and was registered as a clinical trial. On average, persistent Graves' disease patients in the clinical cohort had been on antithyroid drugs for approximately ten years.

Receptor amplification or capture employed multiplex PCR. Instrument used: Illumina HiSeq 4000. iRepertoire HTBI primers and Arm-PCR amplification of CDR3 regions were used to construct TCR beta libraries. Before sequencing, the PCR products underwent gel purification. Concerning the study's data processing: Gene usage analysis of CDR3 amino acid clonotypes relied on the 62 TRBV and 14 TRBJ segments identified across samples. Filtered high-quality paired reads were merged into contigs using COPE and FqMerger. Contigs were aligned with BLAST to IMGT TRBV, TRBD and TRBJ reference genes, and CDR3 was defined per IMGT. Clonotypes above 0.1% frequency were classified as highly expanded clones. Shannon entropy served as the measure of repertoire diversity, while the Gini coefficient captured V-J evenness. A clonotype was considered public if more than one individual shared it. The public sequencing data were trimmed at Q25 with fastp and processed into clonotypes with MiXCR by TCRdb, which kept only in-frame beta chains. Entries that share a CDR3 protein sequence are merged under the most common genes and DNA. The V and J calls reflect TCRdb's pipeline rather than the authors' work. This sample lists approximately 380,000 distinct CDR3 sequences; roughly 20% were detected once. The top ten hold less than 25% of the sample.

The sample's time point label, in plain terms: persistent/refractory GD, antithyroid drugs over 5 years with positive TRAb. For both TCR sequencing and RNA sequencing, RNA was extracted from PBMCs using TRIzol. The diagnosis of Graves' disease followed American Thyroid Association guidelines. Patients were recruited from an endocrinology department in Xi'an, China. Each patient gave approximately 10 milliliters of peripheral blood, collected in an EDTA anticoagulant tube. PBMCs were isolated by Ficoll Paque Plus density gradient separation without further T cell sorting. An Agilent 2100 Bioanalyzer and agarose gel were used to check RNA quality, while a NanoDrop 2000 measured RNA concentration. General study outcomes and caveats: Peripheral blood alone was examined, since thyroid tissue, which constituted the primary lesion, could not be accessed. The authors noted that the small sample size was a limitation that may lower accuracy. Sequencing and analysis were limited to the TCR beta chain. Compared with newly diagnosed patients, persistent Graves' disease patients had lower TCR Shannon entropy and fewer highly expanded clones, which suggests clonal expansion. TRBV28, TRBJ1-2 and TRBJ2-5 were preferentially used in persistent disease, while TRBV20-1 and TRBJ2-1 were favored in newly diagnosed disease. More public clonotypes were shared among persistent patients (around 3,000) than among newly diagnosed patients (966).

As for this clonotype: There is no known antigen for this receptor. There are no base qualities to consult, and no much larger clone falls within one base.

At the junction V is shortened by 6 bases and J by 6 bases; bases outside the gene matches: 6. The CDR3 starts with the cysteine, ends with the phenylalanine, and has 13 residues. The retained sequence is limited to the CDR3, 39 bases, with the frame set at the first base. The CDR1 and CDR2 encoded by the germline V gene are MGHDK and SYGVNS. The V and J segments used are TRBV25-1 and TRBJ1-2, and 8 junction bases match TRBD1. The origin of this receptor is a female donor with Graves disease. The sample consisted of peripheral blood mononuclear cells (PBMCs), taken when the disease was refractory, from a patient treated with antithyroid drugs. The encoded CDR3 is CASRTEQGDGYTF. The nucleotide sequence reads as follows: TGTGCCAGCAGGACAGAACAGGGGGATGGCTACACCTTC.